This TCR beta chain was identified during a study of T cell responses to AZD1222 COVID-19 vaccine. Study-level information: Pooling covered second doses at about 4 or about 12 weeks. Findings of the study overall: The donor cohort was predominantly white British with a female majority, and clonal diversity may have been underestimated. Vaccine-related CD4 TCRs covered spike, predominating at 160-218 and 743-854. The study reported that nearly half of spike-specific TCRs target unmutated variant regions.

Worth noting for this clone: Its antigen is unknown.

The repertoire was sequenced with immunoSEQ multiplex PCR; TCRdb's copy has only in-frame clones and lacks some. Seen here are about 140,000 clones, roughly 90% observed once, and the top ten hold roughly 2%. This sample comprised peripheral blood, obtained on day 0 of AZD1222 vaccination. The sequence was collected from an adult in good health.

The CDR3 bases are TGTGCCAGCAGTTCTGGGACAGGGGGTGAGACCCAGTACTTC. Translated: CASSSGTGGETQYF. The rearrangement links TRBV27 to TRBJ2-5, with 11 nucleotides matching TRBD1. Trimming removed 4 bases from V and 5 bases from J; junction bases left unmatched: 3. This CDR3 is 14 amino acids long. CDR1 and CDR2 (germline): MNHEY, SMNVEV (reference sequence).